This T cell receptor (beta chain) originates from a study of OX40 agonist ivuxolimab in advanced cancers. The wider study: Given to patients was ivuxolimab, an agonistic anti-OX40 (CD134) antibody. Of mixed ages from about 23 to 79 and averaging approximately 60 years, the group was roughly 85% male.

Exclusion of a patient followed from autoimmune disease history or systemic immunosuppression. Trimming took 3 bases from V and 4 from J; bases not matched to a gene: 6. The germline CDR1 and CDR2 sequences are MGHRA and YSYEKL. The CDR3 totals 15 residues. In regard to this clone: Antigen: not known.

Sequenced by immunoSEQ multiplex PCR; TCRdb stores in-frame clones only, minus some. The sample lists roughly 61,000 clones; approximately 92% were seen once. Study-wide results and caveats: CD8+ T cells showed, on average, more clonal expansion than CD4+ cells.

This clonotype originated in an adult with an advanced solid tumor such as melanoma, head and neck, liver or kidney cancer. Sequenced here: CD4+ or CD8+ T cells sorted from blood, sampled in a trial of the OX40 agonist ivuxolimab. The V gene is TRBV4-1, the J gene TRBJ2-1, with TRBD1 matching 7 bases. The CDR3 loop is CASSHDGTAYNEQFF. The CDR3 DNA sequence: TGCGCCAGCAGCCATGACGGGACAGCGTACAATGAGCAGTTCTTC.